This T cell receptor beta chain was recorded in a study of beta chain features in type 1 diabetes. Overall study findings and caveats: All four CD4+ subsets from Type 1 diabetes patients carried moderately but significantly shorter TCRB CDR3s.

The junction had 7 bases not matched to a gene; V was cut back by 3 bases and J by 5 bases. CDR3 length equals 15 residues. Looked up from germline, CDR1 is SEHNR and CDR2 is FQNEAQ (reference sequence). Every bit of the isolated RNA underwent reverse transcription, so sequencing read expressed TCRB transcripts. Reads from naive, central memory and regulatory T cell samples averaged roughly 3.3 million. This table comes from immunoSEQ multiplex PCR, and its TCRdb copy is limited to in-frame clones, with some not included. The data hold 120,000 or so clones, with 17% observed a single time. This clone was seen a few times. The antigen is undetermined. All sorted populations exceeded 95% purity.

The sequencing sample was made of central memory CD4+ T cells from blood. This chain joins TRBV7-9 and TRBJ2-3; 8 positions agree with TRBD2. The TCR sequence derives from a man younger than 35 with type 1 diabetes. As DNA, the CDR3 is TGTGCCAGCAGCTTCAAGACTAGCGTAGGAGATACGCAGTATTTT. The encoded protein is CASSFKTSVGDTQYF.